Each of the 30 T cell receptor beta chains below was sequenced from the same sample in a study of cytomegalovirus exposure and HLA in healthy donors. PCR involved 60 Vbeta and 13 Jbeta primers. Using immunoSEQ multiplex PCR, the repertoire was profiled, and TCRdb retains in-frame clones only, with some absent. The sample comprises 100,000 to 150,000 clones, approximately 83% of which are singletons, and about 1.2% rests with the top ten. The sample comprised PBMCs. These receptors were taken from a girl aged 2 to 10 in good health and CMV-seronegative.

CDR3 coding DNA: TGTGCCAGTAGTCCGAAGGACATTTATAGCAATCAGCCCCAGCATTTT. It translates to CASSPKDIYSNQPQHF. The chain carries TRBV19 and TRBJ1-5; tentatively, D is TRBD1 (5 bases). The CDR3 has 16 amino acids. Germline assignment: CDR1 LNHDA and CDR2 SQIVND (reference sequence). V shed 5 bases and J shed 0 bases, with 14 bases lying between them.

The V gene is TRBV25-1, the J gene TRBJ2-7; 7 bases fit TRBD1. The J segment lost 1 base and the V segment lost 2 bases, leaving 8 bases of the junction unmatched. Germline V gene data show CDR1 as MGHDK and CDR2 as SYGVNS. This CDR3 spans 16 amino acids. The DNA of the CDR3 is TGTGCCAGCAGTGAAACCGACAGGGTTGGATCCTACGAGCAGTACTTC. The encoded protein is CASSETDRVGSYEQYF.

This chain joins TRBV7-6 and TRBJ2-5, with 10 bases identical to TRBD2. The CDR3 contains 14 residues. Trimming removed 6 bases from V and 4 bases from J; junction bases left unmatched: 5. Germline values: CDR1 SGHVS, CDR2 FNYEAQ. In DNA form, the CDR3 reads TGTGCCAGCAGGCAAAGCGGGAGGGGAGAGACCCAGTACTTC. Protein sequence: CASRQSGRGETQYF.

Here the CDR3 reads CASSHDTSGGAVTDTQYF. CDR3 coding DNA: TGTGCCAGCAGCCACGATACTAGCGGGGGGGCTGTCACAGATACGCAGTATTTT. The chain combines TRBV4-2 with TRBJ2-3; 13 positions agree with TRBD2. J gave up 2 bases and V 3 bases, and 8 bases lay outside the gene matches. The CDR3 contains 18 residues. Germline V lookup: CDR1 LGHNA, CDR2 YNFKEQ.

Here the CDR3 reads CASSEVPGVGGQYF. DNA for the CDR3: TGTGCCAGCAGCGAGGTCCCAGGGGTTGGAGGGCAGTACTTC. This chain links TRBV5-4 with TRBJ2-7; tentatively, D is TRBD1 (6 bases). V shed 4 bases and J shed 9 bases, with 20 bases lying between them. Per germline, CDR1 SGHNT and CDR2 YYREEE (reference sequence). This CDR3 region has 14 residues.

The chain carries TRBV27 and TRBJ2-1, with 8 bases aligning to TRBD2. Germline V gene lookup returns CDR1 MNHEY and CDR2 SMNVEV (reference sequence). This CDR3 has 15 residues. Germline trimming cut 6 bases from V and 3 bases from J; bases unmatched to any gene: 7. CDR3: CASRYSGDFYNEQFF. DNA for the CDR3: TGTGCCAGCAGATATAGCGGGGATTTCTACAATGAGCAGTTCTTC.

The J gene is TRBJ2-1, the V gene TRBV19; D gene ambiguous. Germline lookup yields CDR1 LNHDA and CDR2 SQIVND (reference sequence). The V and J ends lost 3 bases and 7 bases respectively, with 10 bases between them. The CDR3 covers 13 residues. The CDR3: CASSIRSRNEQFF. CDR3 in DNA: TGTGCCAGTAGTATCCGGTCGCGGAATGAGCAGTTCTTC.

This clone was counted only a few times. The gene calls are TRBV30 and TRBJ2-2, with D possibly being TRBD1 (5 bases). The CDR3 has 13 residues. CDR1 and CDR2 from the germline V gene are GTSNPN and SVGIG (reference sequence). Trimming took off 1 base at V and 4 bases at J, with 7 bases between the two ends. In nucleotides, the CDR3 is TGTGCCTGGAGTGGACAGCGCACCGGGGAGCTGTTTTTT. Its protein product is CAWSGQRTGELFF.

The V and J genes are TRBV5-4 and TRBJ2-5; 7 positions agree with TRBD2. Germline CDR1 SGHNT, CDR2 YYREEE (reference sequence). The CDR3 spans 15 residues. With 2 bases clipped from V and 5 bases from J, the junction kept 9 bases outside the gene matches. The CDR3 nucleotides read TGTGCCAGCAGCTTTTGGCGCGGGAGAGACGAGACCCAGTACTTC. Translating gives CASSFWRGRDETQYF.

The chain combines TRBV29-1 with TRBJ2-7; 7 bases are shared with TRBD2. The CDR3 sequence is 12 residues long. V dropped 6 bases and J dropped 3; count of bases not matched to a gene: 5. Per germline, CDR1 SQVTM and CDR2 ANQGSEA. This CDR3 is CSVCLADYEQYF. For the CDR3, the DNA is TGCAGCGTGTGCCTAGCGGACTACGAGCAGTACTTC.

This rearrangement joins TRBV19 to TRBJ2-7, with a tentative D call TRBD1 (6 bases). Trimming cost V 3 bases and J 0 bases, with 12 bases left between them. CDR1 is LNHDA, CDR2 SQIVND, per germline (reference sequence). The CDR3 totals 15 residues. The CDR3, as DNA: TGTGCCAGTAGTATGGGGCAGGGGAGCTCCTACGAGCAGTACTTC. Translated: CASSMGQGSSYEQYF.

V is TRBV9 and J is TRBJ2-3, with 8 positions matching TRBD2. The germline gives CDR1 SGDLS, CDR2 YYNGEE. Trimming removed 0 bases from V and 8 bases from J; junction bases left unmatched: 11. This CDR3 region has 16 residues. CDR3 DNA: TGTGCCAGCAGCGTAGCCAGCGGGGGAATTTCGGGTACGCAGTATTTT. As protein: CASSVASGGISGTQYF.

In this sample, this clone turned up once. This sequence joins TRBV7-8 and TRBJ2-1; D is possibly TRBD2 (5 bases). Germline V gives CDR1 SGHVS, CDR2 FQNEAQ. V lost 2 bases to trimming and J lost 4 bases, with 12 bases between them. The CDR3 has 15 residues. The CDR3 loop reads CASSLRGKGYNEQFF. CDR3 bases: TGTGCCAGCAGCTTACGGGGTAAAGGTTACAATGAGCAGTTCTTC. Full variable domain (outside the CDR3, taken from reference TRBV7-8 and TRBJ2-1): GAGVSQSPRYKVAKRGQDVALRCDPISGHVSLFWYQQALGQGPEFLTYFQNEAQLDKSGLPSDRFFAERPEGSVSTLKIQRTQQEDSAVYLCASSLRGKGYNEQFFGPGTRLTVL.

The chain is built from TRBV19 and TRBJ2-5, with TRBD2 matching over 12 bases. Germline CDR1 LNHDA, CDR2 SQIVND (reference sequence). The CDR3 length is 16 residues. With 6 bases clipped from V and 1 base from J, the junction kept 6 bases outside the gene matches. The CDR3 sequence: CASRTSGGSTQETQYF. The CDR3 region has the DNA TGTGCCAGTAGGACTAGCGGGGGTTCCACCCAAGAGACCCAGTACTTC.

The rearrangement uses TRBV23-1 and TRBJ2-2, with 11 nucleotides matching TRBD2. TRBV23-1 carries the ORF label, with uncertain function. The CDR3 extends over 17 amino acids. Trimming removed 4 bases from V and 6 bases from J; junction bases left unmatched: 10. The CDR3 coding sequence is TGCGCCAGCAGTCCCTGGGGTAGCGGGAGGGCCCCCGGGGAGCTGTTTTTT. This translates into CASSPWGSGRAPGELFF.

The V gene is TRBV30, the J gene TRBJ2-3, with 10 nucleotides matching TRBD2. Germline V gene lookup returns CDR1 GTSNPN and CDR2 SVGIG (reference sequence). V lost 5 bases and J lost 3; bases outside the gene matches: 5. The CDR3 sequence is 14 residues long. CDR3 nucleotide sequence: TGTGCCTGGTCAAGCGGGAGGGCGACAGATACGCAGTATTTT. This translates into CAWSSGRATDTQYF.

The V gene is TRBV27, the J gene TRBJ2-2; a weak D match, TRBD1 (7 bases). The V gene's germline CDR1 is MNHEY and CDR2 SMNVEV (reference sequence). This CDR3 has 13 residues. CDR3 sequence reads: CAGGTGVGGELFF. In DNA form, the CDR3 reads TGTGCGGGGGGTACAGGGGTAGGGGGGGAGCTGTTTTTT.

Only one count was recorded for this clone. This chain connects TRBV6-4 to TRBJ1-1; D not certain. This CDR3 region has 13 residues. Germline V gene lookup returns CDR1 MRHNA and CDR2 SNTAGT. Trimming took 0 bases from V and 5 from J, leaving 7 bases between them. The CDR3 DNA reads as TGTGCCAGCAGTGACTCTTTTGAGACTGAAGCTTTCTTT. Amino acid sequence: CASSDSFETEAFF.

This clone was seen many times. The chain joins TRBV15 to TRBJ1-2; D gene uncertain. Per germline, CDR1 LNHNV and CDR2 YYDKDF (reference sequence). The CDR3 extends over 12 amino acids. Trimming took 6 bases from V and 3 from J, leaving 8 bases between them. CDR3 sequence reads: CATSDTYYGYTF. Written as DNA, the CDR3 is TGTGCCACCAGTGACACATACTATGGCTACACCTTC.

The V and J genes are TRBV5-1 and TRBJ1-1; 7 bases line up with TRBD1. Germline V gives CDR1 SGHRS, CDR2 YFSETQ. The V and J ends lost 2 bases and 6 bases, in that order; junction bases with no gene match: 7. CDR3 length equals 14 residues. CDR3 in DNA: TGCGCCAGCAGCTTCGACAGGGTGATGGCTGAAGCTTTCTTT. It specifies CASSFDRVMAEAFF.

This clone has more than one count but fewer than ten. The rearrangement uses TRBV6-5 and TRBJ2-2, with TRBD1 identical over 8 bases. Germline V gene sequence: CDR1 MNHEY, CDR2 SVGAGI. CDR3 length equals 16 residues. V lost 2 bases, J lost 7 bases, and 9 bases stayed unmatched. The CDR3 protein is CASSYPTGEDVGELFF. CDR3 bases: TGTGCCAGCAGTTACCCGACAGGGGAAGACGTCGGGGAGCTGTTTTTT.

V gene TRBV7-9 combines with J gene TRBJ2-1; 7 positions match TRBD1. The germline gives CDR1 SEHNR, CDR2 FQNEAQ (reference sequence). The length of the CDR3 is 14 residues. Trimming cost V 8 bases and J 0 bases; bases outside gene matches: 4. The CDR3 bases are TGTGCCAGCTTGACAGGGATCTCCTACAATGAGCAGTTCTTC. Its translation is CASLTGISYNEQFF. Looking up the rest from reference TRBV7-9 and TRBJ2-1 gives the full variable domain: DTGVSQNPRHKITKRGQNVTFRCDPISEHNRLYWYRQTLGQGPEFLTYFQNEAQLEKSRLLSDRFSAERPKGSFSTLEIQRTEQGDSAMYLCASLTGISYNEQFFGPGTRLTVL.

The V gene is TRBV7-8, the J gene TRBJ2-1, with TRBD2 identical over 9 bases. This CDR3 comprises 16 residues. V was clipped by 6 bases and J by 8 bases; unmatched bases: 14. CDR1 and CDR2 from the germline V gene are SGHVS and FQNEAQ. CDR3 bases: TGTGCCAGCAGTCCCACTCAAGCGGGGGGCCCCGATGAGCAGTTCTTC. It encodes CASSPTQAGGPDEQFF.

The chain carries TRBV18 and TRBJ2-2; 7 bases are shared with TRBD1. Germline CDR1 reads KGHSH; CDR2 reads LQKENI. The CDR3 covers 17 residues. Trimming at V came to 0 bases and at J to 4 bases, leaving 8 bases not matched to a gene. This CDR3 is CASSPPAATGTTGELFF. The CDR3 DNA is TGTGCCAGCTCACCACCAGCGGCGACAGGGACCACCGGGGAGCTGTTTTTT.

The chain is built from TRBV19 and TRBJ1-4; 8 positions match TRBD1. The CDR3 consists of 13 residues. The J segment lost 8 bases and the V segment lost 7 bases, leaving 6 bases of the junction unmatched. Germline CDR1 reads LNHDA; CDR2 reads SQIVND (reference sequence). Here the CDR3 DNA reads TGTGCCAGTAATCAGGGGGCGAAGGAAAAACTGTTTTTT. This sequence encodes CASNQGAKEKLFF.

V is TRBV6-5 and J is TRBJ2-1, with D perhaps TRBD2 (6 bases). This CDR3 has 14 residues. V was clipped by 7 bases and J by 0 bases, with 10 bases between them. Looked up from germline, CDR1 is MNHEY and CDR2 is SVGAGI. This chain's CDR3 is CASKGRSSYNEQFF. The DNA of the CDR3 is TGTGCCAGCAAGGGGAGGTCCTCCTACAATGAGCAGTTCTTC.

The chain recombines TRBV15 with TRBJ2-5, with 7 bases that match TRBD1. The junction had 4 bases not matched to a gene; V was cut back by 4 bases and J by 5 bases. Germline-derived CDR1 and CDR2 are LNHNV and YYDKDF (reference sequence). There are 13 residues in the CDR3. The CDR3 loop is CATSKHRGETQYF. As DNA, the CDR3 is TGTGCCACCAGCAAACACAGGGGCGAGACCCAGTACTTC.

The J gene is TRBJ2-5, the V gene TRBV5-6, with a weak D call TRBD2 (7 bases). The better agreement between TRBJ2-7 and the DNA end casts doubt on the J call. The CDR3 loop spans 17 amino acids. Germline CDR1 reads SGHDT; CDR2 reads YYEEEE. CDR3 sequence: CASSTWGEGVLKNEQYF. CDR3 bases: TGTGCCAGCAGCACCTGGGGGGAGGGGGTTCTTAAGAACGAGCAGTACTTC.

The rearrangement joins TRBV14 to TRBJ2-5; TRBD1 is a possible D gene (5 bases). The J call may be wrong; the DNA end is better matched by TRBJ2-7. The germline V gene encodes CDR1 SGHDN and CDR2 FVKESK. This CDR3 is built from 15 residues. CDR3 DNA sequence: TGTGCCAGCAGCACCGTTTTGGGCAGGGACTACGAGCAGTACTTC. Translated, it gives CASSTVLGRDYEQYF.

This chain joins TRBV6-5 and TRBJ1-3; D might be TRBD1 (6 bases). Germline assignment: CDR1 MNHEY and CDR2 SVGAGI. V dropped 6 bases and J dropped 7 bases, with 13 bases sitting between them. This CDR3 is 13 amino acids long. The CDR3 is CASSKTGLNTIYF. The CDR3, as DNA: TGTGCCAGCAGCAAGACAGGTCTGAACACCATATATTTT.